The 10 T cell receptor beta chains below all came from one sample that was sequenced in a study of blood T cell repertoires in COVID-19. Only in-frame clones appear in the TCRdb table, and some are missing; sequencing was by immunoSEQ multiplex PCR. The sample has 200,000 to 250,000 clones; 85% to 90% are singletons. Sequencing was performed on PBMCs or T cells enriched from blood (not recorded which). The receptors here all came from a woman in her twenties or thirties who had recovered from COVID-19.

This rearrangement joins TRBV7-2 to TRBJ2-2, with D possibly TRBD2 on 5 matching bases. The germline gives CDR1 SGHTA, CDR2 FQGNSA. The CDR3 totals 14 residues. Deletions cut 4 bases from V and 2 bases from J, with 8 bases between. CDR3 DNA: TGTGCCAGCAGCTCGGGATTAAACACCGGGGAGCTGTTTTTT. Protein: CASSSGLNTGELFF.

The CDR3 nucleotides are TGCGCCAGCAGCTTGGAGCCTAGCGGGAGGCAAGAGACCCAGTACTTC. Translation gives CASSLEPSGRQETQYF. The chain combines TRBV5-1 with TRBJ2-5; 11 positions match TRBD2. The germline V gene has CDR1 SGHRS and CDR2 YFSETQ. The trim removed 0 bases at V and 2 bases at J, leaving 3 bases unmatched. This CDR3 comprises 16 residues.

Comment on this clone: The sample carries other DNA sequences with the same CDR3. The genes are TRBV18 and TRBJ1-5; TRBD1 aligns across 7 bases. The CDR3 sequence is 14 residues long. Germline V gene sequence: CDR1 KGHSH, CDR2 LQKENI. V shed 3 bases and J 2 bases; nucleotides not matched to a gene: 1. The CDR3 nucleotides read TGTGCCAGCTCACCCGGGACAGGCAATCAGCCCCAGCATTTT. Protein: CASSPGTGNQPQHF.

The sample holds a few counts of this clone. In the same sample, other DNA sequences code for this CDR3. The V gene is TRBV2, the J gene TRBJ2-2; D remains unclear. V lost 4 bases and J 6 bases, leaving 6 bases between the germline ends. The CDR3 runs 12 residues. Germline loops: CDR1 SNHLY, CDR2 FYNNEI. Here the CDR3 DNA reads TGTGCCAGCAGTGTGGAGCCCGGGGAGCTGTTTTTT. This codes for CASSVEPGELFF.

The chain combines TRBV6-5 with TRBJ2-1; 8 bases line up with TRBD2. Germline loops: CDR1 MNHEY, CDR2 SVGAGI. Unmatched junction bases numbered 12, after V lost 5 bases and J lost 9 bases. This CDR3 comprises 15 residues. The CDR3 sequence is CASSSRPSGSVEQFF. The CDR3 nucleotides read TGTGCCAGCAGTAGCCGGCCTAGCGGGTCAGTTGAGCAGTTCTTC.

Here the CDR3 reads CASSGPTVMGGYTF. DNA of the CDR3: TGTGCCAGCAGCGGCCCGACAGTTATGGGTGGCTACACCTTC. The chain combines TRBV3-1 (or the pseudogene TRBV3-2) with TRBJ1-2; weak D call: TRBD1 (5 bases). Germline V gene data show CDR1 as LGHDT and CDR2 as YNNKEL (reference sequence). The CDR3 contains 14 residues. The V and J ends lost 5 bases and 7 bases respectively, with 17 bases between them.

This clone was seen just once. The J gene is TRBJ2-2, the V gene TRBV30; 8 nucleotides line up with TRBD1. In germline, CDR1 is GTSNPN, CDR2 SVGIG (reference sequence). The CDR3 loop spans 13 amino acids. The CDR3 DNA reads as TGTGCATCCGGACAGGGACCACTATCGGAGCTGTTTTTT. It encodes CASGQGPLSELFF. The full variable domain, in which reference TRBV30 and TRBJ2-2 provide the parts outside the CDR3, is SQTIHQWPATLVQPVGSPLSLECTVEGTSNPNLYWYRQAAGRGLQLLFYSVGIGQISSEVPQNLSASRPQDRQFILSSKKLLLSDSGFYLCASGQGPLSELFFGEGSRLTVL.

The genes are TRBV24-1 and TRBJ2-2; D not certain. Trimming took off 7 bases at V and 2 bases at J, with 7 bases between the two ends. This CDR3 is 13 amino acids long. Germline assignment: CDR1 KGHDR and CDR2 SFDVKD. The CDR3 region has the DNA TGTGCCACCAGCGATACTAACACCGGGGAGCTGTTTTTT. Amino acid sequence: CATSDTNTGELFF.

This chain joins TRBV28 and TRBJ2-5, with D tentatively TRBD1 (6 bases). Trimming cost V 7 bases and J 5 bases, with 20 bases left between them. Germline V CDR1 and CDR2: MDHEN, SYDVKM. This CDR3 has 15 residues. The CDR3 region has the DNA TGTGCCAGCATCCACCGCGAGGGGGTTCGGGAGACCCAGTACTTC. Protein product: CASIHREGVRETQYF.

The rearrangement uses TRBV9 and TRBJ2-1; 8 bases agree with TRBD2. This CDR3 contains 16 residues. V shed 4 bases and J 6 bases; nucleotides not matched to a gene: 12. Germline CDR1 SGDLS, CDR2 YYNGEE. The CDR3 nucleotides are TGTGCCAGCAGCCCCCGCGGTTTTGGGACTAGCAATGAGCAGTTCTTC. Its translation: CASSPRGFGTSNEQFF.